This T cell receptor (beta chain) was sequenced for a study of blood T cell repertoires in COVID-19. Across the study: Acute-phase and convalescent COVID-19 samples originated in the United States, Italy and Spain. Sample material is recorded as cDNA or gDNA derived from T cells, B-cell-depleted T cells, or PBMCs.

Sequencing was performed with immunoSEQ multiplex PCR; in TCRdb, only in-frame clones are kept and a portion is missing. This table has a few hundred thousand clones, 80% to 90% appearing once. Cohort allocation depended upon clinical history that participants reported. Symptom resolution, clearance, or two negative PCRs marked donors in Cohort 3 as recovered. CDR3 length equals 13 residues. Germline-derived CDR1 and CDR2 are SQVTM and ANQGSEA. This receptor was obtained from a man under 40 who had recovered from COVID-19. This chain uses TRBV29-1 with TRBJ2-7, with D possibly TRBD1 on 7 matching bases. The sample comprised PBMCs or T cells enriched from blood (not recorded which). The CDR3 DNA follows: TGCAGTGCGAGGCCGGGACAGCGGGACGAGCAGTACTTC. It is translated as CSARPGQRDEQYF.